The 28 T cell receptor beta chains given below trace back to one sample, sequenced in a study of cytomegalovirus exposure and HLA in healthy donors. The PCR ran on 60 Vbeta and 13 Jbeta primers. Clones were read by immunoSEQ multiplex PCR, and TCRdb kept only the in-frame ones, dropping some. The profile shows about 200,000 clones, 80% to 85% of them singletons. The sample consisted of PBMCs. The receptors shown here come from a woman aged 45-60 years in good health and CMV-seropositive.

This chain connects TRBV7-8 to TRBJ2-7, with 7 bases matching TRBD1. V trimming: 7 bases; J trimming: 0 bases; junction bases outside the gene matches: 6. The CDR3 has 14 amino acids. Germline loops: CDR1 SGHVS, CDR2 FQNEAQ. CDR3 sequence reads: CASTPRDSSYEQYF. CDR3 in DNA: TGTGCCAGCACCCCCCGGGACAGCTCCTACGAGCAGTACTTC.

In this sample, this clone turned up a few times. The chain employs TRBV28 and TRBJ1-1, with D maybe TRBD1 (6 bases). Germline CDR1 and CDR2: MDHEN and SYDVKM. V was trimmed by 6 bases and J by 3 bases, leaving 20 bases between them. CDR3 length: 16 amino acids. In DNA form, the CDR3 reads TGTGCCAGCAGCACGGGGCAGGGGTCTGTAGACACTGAAGCTTTCTTT. Protein: CASSTGQGSVDTEAFF.

The chain uses TRBV10-2 and TRBJ1-5, with unresolved D. From germline, CDR1 is WSHSY and CDR2 SAAADI. This CDR3 is 15 amino acids long. Deletions cut 2 bases from V and 5 bases from J, with 13 bases between. CDR3 bases: TGCGCCAGCAGTGAGCAAGGAGGGTATGATCAGCCCCAGCATTTT. Encoded protein: CASSEQGGYDQPQHF.

The chain couples TRBV29-1 to TRBJ2-7, with TRBD2 matching over 9 bases. This CDR3 region has 14 residues. J was trimmed by 2 bases and V by 5 bases; bases with no gene match: 7. The germline V gene encodes CDR1 SQVTM and CDR2 ANQGSEA. The CDR3 spells CSVSSGGSTYEQYF. In DNA, the CDR3 is TGCAGCGTTTCAAGCGGGGGGTCCACCTACGAGCAGTACTTC.

This sequence joins TRBV6-1 and TRBJ1-5; the D gene is possibly TRBD1 (5 bases). Germline CDR1 is MNHNS and CDR2 is SASEGT. This CDR3 has 15 residues. V was pared by 4 bases and J by 7 bases, with 17 bases between. The CDR3, as DNA: TGTGCCAGCAGTGGCCATCCGGGGGTGAACCAGCCCCAGCATTTT. It codes for CASSGHPGVNQPQHF.

V is TRBV18 and J is TRBJ1-5, with 7 bases lining up with TRBD1. The J segment lost 9 bases and the V segment lost 0 bases, leaving 14 bases of the junction unmatched. The CDR3 has 17 amino acids. The V gene's germline CDR1 is KGHSH and CDR2 LQKENI. CDR3 DNA: TGTGCCAGCTCACCACCTCTCGAGACAGGGTTGAGGAGGCCCCAGCATTTT. Translation gives CASSPPLETGLRRPQHF.

A single count supports this clone. The chain combines TRBV29-1 with TRBJ2-7, with 9 nucleotides matching TRBD1. V lost 4 bases to trimming and J lost 2 bases; unmatched junction nucleotides: 6. CDR1 and CDR2 from the germline V gene are SQVTM and ANQGSEA. The CDR3 consists of 14 residues. The CDR3, as DNA: TGCAGCGTTGGGACAGGGGTGTCGACCTACGAGCAGTACTTC. Residues: CSVGTGVSTYEQYF.

The V call is TRBV6-1, the J call TRBJ2-7; 10 bases fit TRBD2. Unmatched junction bases numbered 8, after V lost 7 bases and J lost 2 bases. This CDR3 spans 15 amino acids. The germline V gene has CDR1 MNHNS and CDR2 SASEGT. The CDR3 sequence: CASTDGLAATYEQYF. The CDR3 DNA is TGTGCCAGCACCGACGGACTAGCGGCCACCTACGAGCAGTACTTC.

This chain links TRBV6-4 with TRBJ1-1; D possibly corresponds to TRBD1 (6 bases). The germline gives CDR1 MRHNA, CDR2 SNTAGT. The CDR3 has 14 amino acids. The germline V and J ends were trimmed by 4 bases and 5 bases, with 14 bases remaining between them. The CDR3 here is CASSGWDTGTEAFF. The CDR3 region has the DNA TGTGCCAGCAGTGGCTGGGACACCGGGACTGAAGCTTTCTTT.

With respect to this clone: The same CDR3 arises from other DNA sequences in this sample as well. The chain couples TRBV4-1 to TRBJ2-5; 12 bases match TRBD2. This CDR3 has 17 amino acids. Germline CDR1 MGHRA, CDR2 YSYEKL. V lost 4 bases to trimming and J lost 0 bases; unmatched junction nucleotides: 6. In DNA form, the CDR3 reads TGCGCCAGCAGCCCCCGGACTAGCGGGGAGTACCAAGAGACCCAGTACTTC. Amino acids: CASSPRTSGEYQETQYF.

Of note for this clone: Within the sample, other DNA sequences also encode this same CDR3. The CDR3 DNA reads as TGTGCCAGCAGCCTCCAGACTAGCTACGAGCAGTACTTC. This sequence encodes CASSLQTSYEQYF. The chain employs TRBV11-2 and TRBJ2-7, with D perhaps TRBD2 (6 bases). The CDR3 totals 13 residues. CDR1 and CDR2 from the germline V gene are SGHAT and FQNNGV. The germline V and J ends were trimmed by 5 bases and 3 bases, with 11 bases remaining between them.

This chain joins TRBV5-6 and TRBJ1-6; D unclear. The CDR3 runs 14 residues. V lost 2 bases and J lost 7, with 10 bases in between. Germline V lookup: CDR1 SGHDT, CDR2 YYEEEE. The CDR3 reads CASSLGVANSPLHF. Written as DNA, the CDR3 is TGTGCCAGCAGCTTAGGAGTGGCCAATTCACCCCTCCACTTT.

This clone was counted once. The chain is built from TRBV2 and TRBJ2-7, with D possibly being TRBD2 (6 bases). This CDR3 comprises 14 residues. V lost 8 bases, J lost 7 bases, and 21 bases lay in between. CDR1 is SNHLY and CDR2 is FYNNEI in the germline V gene. As DNA, the CDR3 is TGTGCCAGCGTCCTTGCGGGGACCCCGTGGGAGCAGTACTTC. This translates into CASVLAGTPWEQYF. The full variable domain, with the rest looked up from reference TRBV2 and TRBJ2-7, is EPEVTQTPSHQVTQMGQEVILRCVPISNHLYFYWYRQILGQKVEFLVSFYNNEISEKSEIFDDQFSVERPDGSNFTLKIRSTKLEDSAMYFCASVLAGTPWEQYFGPGTRLTVT.

V is TRBV18 and J is TRBJ2-3; D not resolved. Trimming took off 5 bases at V and 3 bases at J, with 9 bases between the two ends. The germline CDR1 and CDR2 sequences are KGHSH and LQKENI. This CDR3 comprises 13 residues. The CDR3 nucleotides are TGTGCCAGCTCAGTGGTCAGGACAGATACGCAGTATTTT. Amino acid sequence: CASSVVRTDTQYF.

The V call is TRBV11-2, the J call TRBJ2-5, with D unresolved. V was trimmed by 5 bases and J by 1 base, leaving 14 bases between them. The CDR3 runs to 15 residues. Germline CDR1 reads SGHAT; CDR2 reads FQNNGV. The DNA of the CDR3 is TGTGCCAGCAGCCGAAGCGCGCAGTTCCAAGAGACCCAGTACTTC. Amino acids: CASSRSAQFQETQYF.

The V gene is TRBV7-6, the J gene TRBJ1-1, with 9 positions matching TRBD1. The CDR3 covers 15 residues. The ends lost 1 base at V and 6 bases at J; junction bases unmatched: 6. The V gene's germline CDR1 is SGHVS and CDR2 FNYEAQ. The CDR3 here is CASSLGPGTGSEAFF. As DNA, the CDR3 is TGTGCCAGCAGCTTAGGTCCGGGGACAGGGTCTGAAGCTTTCTTT. Combining the CDR3 with reference TRBV7-6 and TRBJ1-1 gives the whole variable domain GAGVSQSPRYKVTKRGQDVALRCDPISGHVSLYWYRQALGQGPEFLTYFNYEAQQDKSGLPNDRFSAERPEGSISTLTIQRTEQRDSAMYRCASSLGPGTGSEAFFGQGTRLTVV.

V is TRBV28 and J is TRBJ2-1, with D possibly matching TRBD2 (7 bases). Trimming pared 5 bases from V and 3 bases from J, leaving 14 bases between. The V gene's germline CDR1 is MDHEN and CDR2 SYDVKM. The CDR3 has 15 amino acids. In DNA form, the CDR3 reads TGTGCCAGCAGTCCAAGGGGGGGGGACTACAATGAGCAGTTCTTC. Translation gives CASSPRGGDYNEQFF. The whole variable domain, filled in from reference TRBV28 and TRBJ2-1, reads DVKVTQSSRYLVKRTGEKVFLECVQDMDHENMFWYRQDPGLGLRLIYFSYDVKMKEKGDIPEGYSVSREKKERFSLILESASTNQTSMYLCASSPRGGDYNEQFFGPGTRLTVL.

This rearrangement joins TRBV2 to TRBJ2-1; 7 positions match TRBD1. The CDR3 has 14 amino acids. The germline V gene encodes CDR1 SNHLY and CDR2 FYNNEI. Germline trimming cut 7 bases from V and 5 bases from J; bases unmatched to any gene: 8. The CDR3 DNA sequence: TGTGCCAGCAATAACAGGGGTCTAGACAATGAGCAGTTCTTC. Protein product: CASNNRGLDNEQFF.

This clone was detected only a few times. Germline and junction disagree at one end, which may indicate a read error. V is TRBV7-2 and J is TRBJ2-6; the D gene is possibly TRBD1 (5 bases). Germline V gene data show CDR1 as SGHTA and CDR2 as FQGNSA. The CDR3 extends over 15 amino acids. The CDR3 region is CASSQRLTGANGLTF. The CDR3 nucleotides read TGTGCCAGCAGCCAAAGGCTAACTGGGGCCAACGGCCTGACTTTC. The variable domain in full, with the rest retrieved from reference TRBV7-2 and TRBJ2-6, is GAGVSQSPSNKVTEKGKDVELRCDPISGHTALYWYRQSLGQGLEFLIYFQGNSAPDKSGLPSDRFSAERTGGSVSTLTIQRTQQEDSAVYLCASSQRLTGANGLTFGAGSRLTVL.

This clone was seen a few times. The chain couples TRBV2 to TRBJ1-2; 10 bases fit TRBD1. This CDR3 region has 14 residues. V shed 8 bases, J shed 2 bases, and the junction held 5 bases outside the gene matches. The V gene's germline CDR1 is SNHLY and CDR2 FYNNEI. The CDR3 DNA follows: TGTGCCAGCGGGGACAGGGGAGAAAACTATGGCTACACCTTC. Translating it yields CASGDRGENYGYTF.

This sequence joins TRBV19 and TRBJ1-1, with a tentative D call TRBD1 (5 bases). CDR1 is LNHDA, CDR2 SQIVND, per germline (reference sequence). The CDR3 covers 14 residues. Trimming cost V 1 base and J 4 bases, with 10 bases left between them. CDR3 in DNA: TGTGCCAGTAGTATAGGCCAGGGTGTCACTGAAGCTTTCTTT. Protein product: CASSIGQGVTEAFF.

This clone was detected once. The chain employs TRBV2 and TRBJ1-2, with D maybe TRBD1 (5 bases). The CDR3 has 13 residues. V lost 3 bases and J lost 4, with 9 bases in between. Germline CDR1 reads SNHLY; CDR2 reads FYNNEI. CDR3 region: CASSDEQVYGYTF. CDR3 sequence (DNA): TGTGCCAGCAGTGATGAACAGGTCTATGGCTACACCTTC.

The chain is built from TRBV28 and TRBJ2-7; D possibly corresponds to TRBD1 (6 bases). CDR1 is MDHEN, CDR2 SYDVKM, per germline. The V and J ends lost 2 bases and 7 bases respectively, with 18 bases between them. The CDR3 is made up of 15 amino acids. This CDR3 is CASSLGRQVRGEQYF. In DNA, the CDR3 is TGTGCCAGCAGTTTAGGGCGACAGGTTAGGGGGGAGCAGTACTTC.

V is TRBV10-3 and J is TRBJ2-7, with D maybe TRBD2 (6 bases). The CDR3 is made up of 15 amino acids. Germline CDR1 ENHRY, CDR2 SYGVKD. Trimming left V 0 bases short and J 4 bases short, with 13 bases between. The CDR3 spells CAISESGGVLYEQYF. The CDR3 DNA sequence: TGTGCCATCAGTGAGTCCGGGGGAGTACTATACGAGCAGTACTTC.

Here the CDR3 reads CASSLGAKNTEAFF. The CDR3 DNA reads TGTGCCAGCAGCTTGGGGGCAAAGAACACTGAAGCTTTCTTT. V is TRBV5-6 and J is TRBJ1-1; D unresolved. The CDR3 covers 14 residues. Germline-derived CDR1 and CDR2 are SGHDT and YYEEEE. V lost 0 bases and J 1 base, leaving 7 bases between the germline ends.

The CDR3 nucleotides are TGTGCCAGTAGTATAGGGACAGCAATTACAGGTGGCTACACCTTC. It is translated as CASSIGTAITGGYTF. The chain recombines TRBV19 with TRBJ1-2; a possible D gene is TRBD1 (6 bases). This CDR3 is built from 15 residues. Germline assignment: CDR1 LNHDA and CDR2 SQIVND (reference sequence). Trimming pared 1 base from V and 7 bases from J, leaving 16 bases between.

The chain is built from TRBV28 and TRBJ1-4; D might be TRBD1 (5 bases). The V gene lost 2 bases and the J gene lost 0 bases, with 13 bases spanning the gap. CDR3 length: 17 amino acids. Per the germline V gene, CDR1 is MDHEN and CDR2 is SYDVKM. CDR3 coding DNA: TGTGCCAGCAGTTTACCCGCCTTAGGGGCAACTAATGAAAAACTGTTTTTT. This gives the protein CASSLPALGATNEKLFF.

V gene TRBV28 combines with J gene TRBJ2-1, with 7 bases that match TRBD2. Germline loops: CDR1 MDHEN, CDR2 SYDVKM. The CDR3 runs to 15 residues. V lost 4 bases, J lost 7 bases, and 10 bases stayed unmatched. The CDR3 is CASSSHGGGSNEQFF. The CDR3 region has the DNA TGTGCCAGCAGTTCCCACGGGGGAGGGTCGAATGAGCAGTTCTTC. The full variable domain, rest sourced from reference TRBV28 and TRBJ2-1, is DVKVTQSSRYLVKRTGEKVFLECVQDMDHENMFWYRQDPGLGLRLIYFSYDVKMKEKGDIPEGYSVSREKKERFSLILESASTNQTSMYLCASSSHGGGSNEQFFGPGTRLTVL.